One TCR beta chain is described in this entry. This clonotype was detected only a few times. The antigen it recognizes is unknown. No much larger clone is present one base from it, and per-base qualities are unavailable. This sample was taken from a study of T-cell reconstitution after alpha-beta-depleted transplantation in children (TCRdb year 2016). Notes on the research overall: Using TCR repertoire profiling, the study quantitatively followed how T-cell immune reconstitution unfolded in children after TCRalphabeta/CD19-depleted allogeneic hematopoietic cell transplantation.

CDR1 LNHNV and CDR2 YYDKDF are derived from the germline V gene (reference sequence). A distance of 12 bases separates the germline ends of V and J, which lose 3 bases and 2 bases respectively. The CDR3 runs 15 residues from the cysteine to the phenylalanine. Left in the record is the CDR3 DNA by itself, 45 bases read in frame from the first base. The library was built by means of PCR. For sequencing, an Illumina HiSeq 2500 was employed. To normalize quantification of the TCRbeta repertoire, the TCR libraries were built with molecular barcoding that relied on unique molecular identifiers. TCRdb trimmed public reads at Q25 via fastp, called clones via MiXCR and kept in-frame beta chains. For every CDR3 protein sequence, its rows merge into one entry that carries the most common genes and DNA. Present in this sample are over 400,000 distinct CDR3 sequences, 9.5% to 15% of which were seen just once. The ten top clones hold around 5.6% of the sample.

This TCR derives from a human donor who donated a stem cell graft to a child with combined immunodeficiency. Recombination linked TRBV15 to TRBJ2-3; no D gene is confidently identified. The sequences come from PBMCs from the stem cell graft donor, collected from the stem cell graft. Read as DNA, the sequence is TGTGCCACCAGCAGCCCCTACGAGGACACAGATACGCAGTATTTT. Translation gives CATSSPYEDTDTQYF.